This T cell receptor (beta chain) stems from a study of sequential checkpoint blockade in melanoma. Study as a whole: First-line arms were nivolumab then ipilimumab, or the reverse, randomized 1:1. Maintenance nivolumab came after either treatment sequence.

The treatment: randomized to nivolumab then ipilimumab (arm A) or the reverse (arm B). No patient had prior DNA-damaging chemotherapy. PBMC sorting kept live CD3+CD8+ cells without CD19 or CD56. Between the trimmed V and J ends, which lost 5 bases and 2 bases, there was a span of 8 bases. Germline V gene data show CDR1 as SGHRS and CDR2 as YFSETQ. The CDR3 contains 13 residues. Repertoires were generated with immunoSEQ multiplex PCR, while TCRdb's copy carries only in-frame clones and drops some. Here the sample spans fewer than 30,000 clones, 70% to 80% being singletons. This receptor was obtained from a human donor with melanoma. V is TRBV5-1 and J is TRBJ2-1; D remains unclear. Sequenced material: CD8+ T cells sorted from blood (inferred from file names), taken from a patient given nivolumab and ipilimumab in sequence. CDR3 amino acids: CASSMTPYNEQFF. CDR3 nucleotide sequence: TGCGCCAGCAGTATGACTCCCTACAATGAGCAGTTCTTC.